Below, 25 T cell receptor beta chains from the same sample are listed, as sequenced in a study of radiation and T cells in renal cell carcinoma. The data were produced by immunoSEQ multiplex PCR, yet TCRdb's version contains in-frame clones alone and is incomplete. The sample carries about 77,000 clones, approximately 87% recorded once. The time point denotes: blood 4 weeks post-SBRT, at nephrectomy. Documented treatment: 15 Gy SBRT to primary tumor, nephrectomy 4 weeks later. The specimen comprised blood, sampled from a patient whose treatment included radiotherapy and nephrectomy. These receptor sequences come from a woman aged 60-75 years with renal cell carcinoma.

This clone has just a few counts. The chain employs TRBV6-6 and TRBJ2-2; D assignment may be TRBD1 or TRBD2 (5 bases each). CDR3 size: 13 residues. From germline, CDR1 is MNHNY and CDR2 SVGAGI (reference sequence). V shed 8 bases and J shed 6 bases, with 13 bases lying between them. CDR3 region: CASSGRGAGELFF. The DNA of the CDR3 is TGTGCCAGCTCGGGACGGGGAGCCGGGGAGCTGTTTTTT.

This clone was seen a few times. This rearrangement joins TRBV10-3 to TRBJ1-2; no reliable D call. The length of the CDR3 is 14 residues. Trimming pared 0 bases from V and 0 bases from J, leaving 5 bases between. CDR1 and CDR2 from the germline V gene are ENHRY and SYGVKD. The CDR3 region is CAISESSPNYGYTF. The CDR3 nucleotides read TGTGCCATCAGTGAGTCCAGCCCTAACTATGGCTACACCTTC.

This chain links TRBV6-1 with TRBJ2-7; D unclear. Germline V gives CDR1 MNHNS, CDR2 SASEGT. The CDR3 loop spans 12 amino acids. The V end was cut by 2 bases, the J end by 4 bases, with 6 bases between. DNA for the CDR3: TGTGCCAGCAGTGAACCCGATTACGAGCAGTACTTC. Amino acids: CASSEPDYEQYF.

In this sample, this clone turned up once. The chain couples TRBV5-1 to TRBJ2-7, with TRBD1 identical over 7 bases. CDR1 and CDR2 (germline): SGHRS, YFSETQ. The CDR3 is 14 residues long. The V gene end was trimmed by 3 bases and the J gene end by 1 base; junction bases not matched to a gene: 4. The chain's CDR3 is CASSSGQPSYEQYF. Here the CDR3 DNA reads TGCGCCAGCAGCTCGGGACAGCCTTCCTACGAGCAGTACTTC.

The chain recombines TRBV27 with TRBJ2-7; 9 nucleotides agree with TRBD2. Trimming took 8 bases from V and 5 from J; bases not matched to a gene: 10. The length of the CDR3 is 14 residues. In germline, CDR1 is MNHEY, CDR2 SMNVEV (reference sequence). CDR3 protein: CASSRAGGNHEQYF. Here the CDR3 DNA reads TGTGCCAGCTCAAGGGCGGGAGGGAACCACGAGCAGTACTTC.

The J gene is TRBJ2-2, the V gene TRBV15; perhaps D is TRBD1 or TRBD2 (5 bases each). Per the germline V gene, CDR1 is LNHNV and CDR2 is YYDKDF (reference sequence). The CDR3 runs 14 residues. V lost 1 base, J lost 7 bases, and 10 bases lay in between. The CDR3: CATSRGGADGELFF. The CDR3 nucleotides read TGTGCCACCAGCAGAGGAGGGGCGGACGGGGAGCTGTTTTTT.

The rearrangement uses TRBV15 and TRBJ1-1; D gene uncertain. Between the trimmed V and J ends, which lost 4 bases and 0 bases, there was a span of 15 bases. Per the germline V gene, CDR1 is LNHNV and CDR2 is YYDKDF (reference sequence). The CDR3 spans 16 residues. The CDR3 loop reads CATSTSGIGMNTEAFF. The CDR3 coding sequence is TGTGCCACCAGCACCTCGGGGATAGGGATGAACACTGAAGCTTTCTTT.

The rearrangement uses TRBV14 and TRBJ1-1; tentatively, D is TRBD1 (6 bases). This CDR3 contains 15 residues. Trimming removed 4 bases at V and 2 bases at J, with 14 bases between. CDR1 is SGHDN and CDR2 is FVKESK in the germline V gene. The CDR3 loop is CASSLIQGSNTEAFF. The CDR3 DNA reads TGTGCCAGCAGCCTCATACAGGGTTCAAACACTGAAGCTTTCTTT.

J is TRBJ2-7 and V is TRBV19, with D possibly TRBD2 on 5 matching bases. Germline V CDR1 and CDR2: LNHDA, SQIVND (reference sequence). This CDR3 comprises 13 residues. Trimming stripped 4 bases from V and 5 bases from J, with 12 bases between. CDR3 nucleotides: TGTGCCAGTAGTACCCGTGGGCGGGACGAGCAGTACTTC. This translates into CASSTRGRDEQYF.

The DNA of the CDR3 is TGTGCCAGCAGTATGGGGTATGTGGGCGAGCAGTACTTC. It codes for CASSMGYVGEQYF. The genes are TRBV9 and TRBJ2-7; D is unresolved. V lost 5 bases and J 6 bases, leaving 15 bases between the germline ends. The CDR3 totals 13 residues. Germline lookup yields CDR1 SGDLS and CDR2 YYNGEE.

The table lists this clone with a count of one. The J gene is TRBJ1-2, the V gene TRBV6-6; maybe TRBD1 (5 bases). The germline CDR1 and CDR2 sequences are MNHNY and SVGAGI (reference sequence). This CDR3 contains 15 residues. V was pared by 5 bases and J by 2 bases, with 15 bases between. In DNA form, the CDR3 reads TGTGCCAGCAGTCAATATCCGGGGGACAACTATGGCTACACCTTC. Translation gives CASSQYPGDNYGYTF.

A single count supports this clone. This chain connects TRBV7-9 to TRBJ2-3; 7 bases match TRBD1. The CDR3 loop spans 15 amino acids. Looked up from germline, CDR1 is SEHNR and CDR2 is FQNEAQ (reference sequence). Losses at the gene ends were 5 bases for V and 7 bases for J; bases not matched to a gene: 12. CDR3 protein: CASSPATGASHTQYF. The DNA for the CDR3 is TGTGCCAGCAGCCCGGCAACAGGGGCTTCACATACGCAGTATTTT. The entire variable domain, with the rest obtained from reference TRBV7-9 and TRBJ2-3, is as follows: DTGVSQNPRHKITKRGQNVTFRCDPISEHNRLYWYRQTLGQGPEFLTYFQNEAQLEKSRLLSDRFSAERPKGSFSTLEIQRTEQGDSAMYLCASSPATGASHTQYFGPGTRLTVL.

The chain combines TRBV2 with TRBJ2-2; TRBD1 might be the D (5 bases). The CDR3 covers 14 residues. The germline V and J ends were trimmed by 6 bases and 1 base, with 9 bases remaining between them. Per the germline V gene, CDR1 is SNHLY and CDR2 is FYNNEI. Here the CDR3 DNA reads TGTGCCAGCAGAATTACAGGGAACACCGGGGAGCTGTTTTTT. Amino acid sequence: CASRITGNTGELFF.

The rearrangement uses TRBV7-3 and TRBJ2-2, with D unresolved. V was clipped by 5 bases and J by 5 bases, with 12 bases between them. The CDR3 sequence is 14 residues long. Germline assignment: CDR1 SGHTA and CDR2 FQGTGA. The CDR3 sequence is CASSPSGRTGELFF. The CDR3 DNA is TGTGCCAGCAGCCCTTCCGGACGAACCGGGGAGCTGTTTTTT. The full variable domain, its missing parts supplied by reference TRBV7-3 and TRBJ2-2, is GAGVSQTPSNKVTEKGKYVELRCDPISGHTALYWYRQSLGQGPEFLIYFQGTGAADDSGLPNDRFFAVRPEGSVSTLKIQRTERGDSAVYLCASSPSGRTGELFFGEGSRLTVL.

V gene TRBV28 combines with J gene TRBJ2-3, with 8 bases matching TRBD2. The ends lost 7 bases at V and 0 bases at J; junction bases unmatched: 6. This CDR3 comprises 15 residues. In germline, CDR1 is MDHEN, CDR2 SYDVKM. CDR3 sequence (DNA): TGTGCCAGCAAACCTAGCGGGTCTAGCACAGATACGCAGTATTTT. The encoded protein is CASKPSGSSTDTQYF.

Comment on this clone: Because the CDR3's place on the DNA is in doubt, the DNA is left out and the CDR3 is given as listed by TCRdb. V is TRBV11-2 and J is TRBJ1-2. The V gene's germline CDR1 is SGHAT and CDR2 FQNNGV. Ends included, the CDR3 has 14 residues. CDR3 protein: CASSFGPGVDGYTF.

The chain joins TRBV6-5 to TRBJ2-4; 13 bases align to TRBD2. This CDR3 comprises 15 residues. V shed 5 bases and J 6 bases; nucleotides not matched to a gene: 4. The germline V gene encodes CDR1 MNHEY and CDR2 SVGAGI. This CDR3 reads CASSPRTSGGNIQYF. The CDR3 DNA reads as TGTGCCAGCAGTCCTCGGACTAGCGGGGGAAACATTCAGTACTTC.

The chain couples TRBV5-1 to TRBJ2-6; unclear D gene. CDR1 is SGHRS, CDR2 YFSETQ, per germline. The CDR3 length is 14 residues. The V gene lost 5 bases and the J gene lost 0 bases, with 6 bases spanning the gap. The CDR3 nucleotides are TGCGCCAGCAGAGTAGGCTCTGGGGCCAACGTCCTGACTTTC. It specifies CASRVGSGANVLTF.

V is TRBV7-9 and J is TRBJ2-4, with D maybe TRBD1 (5 bases). This CDR3 is 15 amino acids long. The V gene's germline CDR1 is SEHNR and CDR2 FQNEAQ (reference sequence). V lost 5 bases and J 0 bases, leaving 11 bases between the germline ends. CDR3 sequence reads: CASSAPGPAKNIQYF. As DNA, the CDR3 is TGTGCCAGCAGCGCTCCAGGGCCAGCCAAAAACATTCAGTACTTC.

A single count supports this clone. For the CDR3, the DNA is TGCGCCAGCAGCTTCCTAGCGGGGTCCGGGGATACGCAGTATTTT. This gives the protein CASSFLAGSGDTQYF. The chain employs TRBV5-1 and TRBJ2-3; TRBD2 aligns across 9 bases. V dropped 2 bases and J dropped 6; count of bases not matched to a gene: 7. Germline CDR1 reads SGHRS; CDR2 reads YFSETQ. The CDR3 consists of 15 residues.

This clone appeared a single time. The chain combines TRBV6-5 with TRBJ1-4; D unresolved. Germline loops: CDR1 MNHEY, CDR2 SVGAGI. The V end lost 6 bases, the J end lost 2 bases, and 13 bases lay between the germline ends. This CDR3 has 15 residues. The chain's CDR3 is CASRRSSPTNEKLFF. CDR3 in DNA: TGTGCCAGCAGGAGAAGTTCACCCACTAATGAAAAACTGTTTTTT.

The chain is built from TRBV9 and TRBJ1-3; D remains unclear. The CDR3 is 14 amino acids. V was shortened by 1 base and J by 0 bases, with 5 bases between the two germline ends. Germline V CDR1 and CDR2: SGDLS, YYNGEE. The CDR3 DNA is TGTGCCAGCAGCGTAACGACCTCTGGAAACACCATATATTTT. Protein sequence: CASSVTTSGNTIYF.

In this sample, this clone turned up once. The chain combines TRBV7-9 with TRBJ2-7; 11 bases match TRBD2. There are 15 residues in the CDR3. In germline, CDR1 is SEHNR, CDR2 FQNEAQ (reference sequence). Losses at the gene ends were 5 bases for V and 5 bases for J; bases not matched to a gene: 8. Written as DNA, the CDR3 is TGTGCCAGCAGCCAAACTAGCGGGAGTTCTGACGAGCAGTACTTC. Translation: CASSQTSGSSDEQYF.

This rearrangement joins TRBV2 to TRBJ2-5; 10 bases line up with TRBD2. J gave up 1 base and V 6 bases, and 5 bases lay outside the gene matches. Per the germline V gene, CDR1 is SNHLY and CDR2 is FYNNEI. The CDR3 sequence is 15 residues long. The CDR3 nucleotides read TGTGCCAGCAGCCTCGGGACTAGCGTCCAAGAGACCCAGTACTTC. Its translation: CASSLGTSVQETQYF.

This clone came up a few times. The chain carries TRBV6-5 and TRBJ2-3; D not resolved. The CDR3 has 10 residues. Looked up from germline, CDR1 is MNHEY and CDR2 is SVGAGI. The V gene lost 8 bases and the J gene lost 11 bases, with 11 bases spanning the gap. The CDR3 protein is CASGNGWQYF. The CDR3 DNA is TGTGCCAGCGGGAACGGTTGGCAGTATTTT.